Listed below are T cell receptor beta chains from one sample, sequenced in a study of shared clonotypes between healthy human individuals. Sequenced by immunoSEQ multiplex PCR; TCRdb stores in-frame clones only, minus some. The sample consists of a few million clones, 90% to 95% of them appearing once. The sample consisted of naive CD4+ T cells from PBMCs. The receptors stem from a man younger than 35 in good health. Some clones in this sample may be carry-over from other donors' samples. Each CDR3 is given with its conserved first and last residue. A D gene is named only where the DNA matches it firmly. Not every row has a clone size; where given, it reads once, few, many or a size class.

j_call d_call clone_size v_call cdr3_aa cdr3_nt
TRBJ2-3 TRBD1 NA TRBV25-1 CASSELGQGVGTQYF TGTGCCAGCAGTGAATTGGGTCAGGGGGTTGGTACGCAGTATTTT
TRBJ2-4 NA NA TRBV5-6 CASSLPSGTVGQNIQYF TGTGCCAGCAGCCTACCCTCGGGGACCGTGGGTCAAAACATTCAGTACTTC
TRBJ1-2 NA once TRBV5-8 CASSLVARDYGYTF TGTGCCAGCAGCTTGGTGGCCAGGGACTATGGCTACACCTTC
TRBJ1-3 NA NA TRBV10-3 CAISEARPSSGNTIYF TGTGCCATCAGTGAGGCCAGACCTTCCTCTGGAAACACCATATATTTT
TRBJ2-2 NA NA TRBV6-6 CASSYLQGTNTGELFF TGTGCCAGCAGTTACCTCCAGGGAACAAACACCGGGGAGCTGTTTTTT
TRBJ1-1 TRBD1 NA TRBV28 CASSLGDRGTEAFF TGTGCCAGCAGTTTAGGGGACAGGGGCACTGAAGCTTTCTTT
TRBJ1-4 TRBD1 NA TRBV28 CASSEGQGGREKLFF TGTGCCAGCAGTGAAGGACAGGGCGGGAGAGAAAAACTGTTTTTT
TRBJ2-3 TRBD1 NA TRBV5-4 CASSSLLGQGTDTQYF TGTGCCAGCAGCTCACTCCTCGGACAGGGCACAGATACGCAGTATTTT
TRBJ1-2 TRBD1 few TRBV5-1 CASSNGQDYGYTF TGCGCCAGCAGCAACGGACAGGACTATGGCTACACCTTC
TRBJ2-7 NA NA TRBV25-1 CASSALYEQYF TGTGCCAGCAGTGCTCTCTACGAGCAGTACTTC
TRBJ2-3 NA NA TRBV9 CASSVSGDTQYF TGTGCCAGCAGCGTATCGGGAGATACGCAGTATTTT
TRBJ2-1 NA NA TRBV28 CASSSEKRVRNEQFF TGTGCCAGCAGTTCCGAGAAGCGGGTACGCAATGAGCAGTTCTTC
TRBJ1-2 NA NA TRBV19 CASRNILRGKLNYGYTF TGTGCCAGTAGAAATATCCTCCGGGGAAAATTAAACTATGGCTACACCTTC
TRBJ1-5 NA NA TRBV28 CASSLGGGPHQPQHF TGTGCCAGCAGTTTAGGGGGGGGACCCCATCAGCCCCAGCATTTT
TRBJ2-7 TRBD1 NA TRBV2 CASSGQDLSYEQYF TGTGCCAGCAGCGGACAGGACCTGTCCTACGAGCAGTACTTC
TRBJ1-4 TRBD1 NA TRBV9 CASSGDRGEEKLFF TGTGCCAGCAGCGGGGACAGGGGGGAAGAAAAACTGTTTTTT
TRBJ2-3 TRBD2 NA TRBV9 CASSVRAGAETDTQYF TGTGCCAGCAGCGTCCGAGCGGGAGCGGAGACAGATACGCAGTATTTT
TRBJ2-1 NA few TRBV6-6 CASSSPLSEQFF TGTGCCAGCAGTTCCCCTCTGTCTGAGCAGTTCTTC
TRBJ2-2 NA few TRBV7-9 CASSRDGGTGELFF TGTGCCAGCTCAAGGGATGGGGGCACCGGGGAGCTGTTTTTT
TRBJ2-1 NA once TRBV7-2 CASSLRKGVEQFF TGTGCCAGCAGCTTACGTAAGGGGGTTGAGCAGTTCTTC
TRBJ1-5 NA NA TRBV5-1 CASSLIGGNQPQHF TGCGCCAGCAGCTTGATAGGTGGGAATCAGCCCCAGCATTTT
TRBJ2-7 TRBD2 NA TRBV28 CASSLAREGRSYEQYF TGTGCCAGCAGTTTAGCGCGGGAGGGCCGCTCCTACGAGCAGTACTTC
TRBJ2-5 NA NA TRBV30 CAWSRSQETQYF TGTGCCTGGAGCCGCAGTCAAGAGACCCAGTACTTC
TRBJ2-7 TRBD2 once TRBV7-3 CASSFRDSAGEQYF TGTGCCAGCAGCTTCCGGGACTCAGCGGGGGAGCAGTACTTC
TRBJ1-4 NA NA TRBV4-1 CASSSPGKGKEKLFF TGCGCCAGCAGTTCCCCAGGGAAGGGTAAAGAAAAACTGTTTTTT
TRBJ2-7 TRBD2 NA TRBV10-3 CATRTSGRGMYYEQYF TGTGCCACCAGGACTAGCGGGAGGGGGATGTACTACGAGCAGTACTTC
TRBJ2-5 NA NA TRBV19 CASSVQGLETQYF TGTGCCAGTAGTGTCCAGGGATTAGAGACCCAGTACTTC
TRBJ2-7 NA once TRBV6-5 CASSTAGEGSYEQYF TGTGCCAGCAGCACCGCAGGGGAAGGTTCCTACGAGCAGTACTTC
TRBJ1-5 NA once TRBV7-9 CASSLDGGPQPQHF TGTGCCAGCAGCTTAGATGGGGGCCCTCAGCCCCAGCATTTT
TRBJ1-2 TRBD1 NA TRBV7-9 CASSVQGGGYGYTF TGTGCCAGCAGCGTCCAGGGGGGTGGGTATGGCTACACCTTC
TRBJ1-2 NA NA TRBV2 CASLGRTGGYTF TGTGCCTCCCTGGGCCGAACGGGGGGCTACACCTTC
TRBJ1-2 NA once TRBV7-3 CASSSQAGDDPYGYTF TGTGCCAGCAGCTCCCAGGCCGGGGACGACCCCTATGGCTACACCTTC
TRBJ2-1 NA NA TRBV6-1 CASSVEVGEQFF TGTGCCAGCAGTGTGGAGGTAGGGGAGCAGTTCTTC
TRBJ2-7 NA NA TRBV27 CASSPTASYEQYF TGTGCCAGCAGTCCTACAGCATCCTACGAGCAGTACTTC
TRBJ1-1 TRBD1 once TRBV7-9 CASSAQGQTEAFF TGTGCCAGCAGCGCGCAGGGACAGACTGAAGCTTTCTTT